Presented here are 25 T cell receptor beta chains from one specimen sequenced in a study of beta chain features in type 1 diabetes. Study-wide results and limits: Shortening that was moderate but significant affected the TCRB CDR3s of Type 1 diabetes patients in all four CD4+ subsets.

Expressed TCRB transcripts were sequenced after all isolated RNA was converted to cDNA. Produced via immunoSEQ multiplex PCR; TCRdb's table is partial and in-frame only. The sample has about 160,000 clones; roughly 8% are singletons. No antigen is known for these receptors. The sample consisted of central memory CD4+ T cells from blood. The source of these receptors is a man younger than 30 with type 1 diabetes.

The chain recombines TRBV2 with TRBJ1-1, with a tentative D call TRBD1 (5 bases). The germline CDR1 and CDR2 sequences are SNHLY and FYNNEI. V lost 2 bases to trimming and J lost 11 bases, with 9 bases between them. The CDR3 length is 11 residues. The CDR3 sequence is CASSEPGWAFF. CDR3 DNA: TGTGCCAGCAGTGAACCAGGGTGGGCTTTCTTT. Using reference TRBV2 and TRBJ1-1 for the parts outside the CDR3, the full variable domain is EPEVTQTPSHQVTQMGQEVILRCVPISNHLYFYWYRQILGQKVEFLVSFYNNEISEKSEIFDDQFSVERPDGSNFTLKIRSTKLEDSAMYFCASSEPGWAFFGQGTRLTVV.

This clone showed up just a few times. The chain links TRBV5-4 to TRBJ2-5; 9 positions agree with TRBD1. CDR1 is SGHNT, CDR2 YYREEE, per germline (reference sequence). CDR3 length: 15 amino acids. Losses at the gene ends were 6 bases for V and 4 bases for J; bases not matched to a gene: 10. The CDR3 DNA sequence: TGTGCCAGCATCCTCGGACAGGGGAGGGGAGAGACCCAGTACTTC. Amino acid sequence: CASILGQGRGETQYF.

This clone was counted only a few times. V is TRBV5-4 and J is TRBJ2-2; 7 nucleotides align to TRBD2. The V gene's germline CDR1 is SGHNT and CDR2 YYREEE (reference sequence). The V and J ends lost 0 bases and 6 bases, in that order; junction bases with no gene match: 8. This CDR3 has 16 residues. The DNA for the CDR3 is TGTGCCAGCAGCTTGGATGCGGGGGTGGGCCCCGGGGAGCTGTTTTTT. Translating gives CASSLDAGVGPGELFF.

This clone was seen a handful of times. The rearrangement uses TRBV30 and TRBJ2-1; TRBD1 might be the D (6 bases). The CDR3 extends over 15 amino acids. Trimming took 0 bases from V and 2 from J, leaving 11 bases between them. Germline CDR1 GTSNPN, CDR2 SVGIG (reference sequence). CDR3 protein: CAWSVKAGAYNEQFF. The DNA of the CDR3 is TGTGCCTGGAGTGTAAAGGCAGGGGCCTACAATGAGCAGTTCTTC. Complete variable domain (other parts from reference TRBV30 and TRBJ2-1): SQTIHQWPATLVQPVGSPLSLECTVEGTSNPNLYWYRQAAGRGLQLLFYSVGIGQISSEVPQNLSASRPQDRQFILSSKKLLLSDSGFYLCAWSVKAGAYNEQFFGPGTRLTVL.

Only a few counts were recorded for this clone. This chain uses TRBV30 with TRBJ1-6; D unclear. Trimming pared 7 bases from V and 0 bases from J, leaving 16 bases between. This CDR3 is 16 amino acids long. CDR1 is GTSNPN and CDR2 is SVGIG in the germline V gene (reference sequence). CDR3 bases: TGTGCCTCTACCCTGGAAGGGAGCTCCTATAATTCACCCCTCCACTTT. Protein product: CASTLEGSSYNSPLHF.

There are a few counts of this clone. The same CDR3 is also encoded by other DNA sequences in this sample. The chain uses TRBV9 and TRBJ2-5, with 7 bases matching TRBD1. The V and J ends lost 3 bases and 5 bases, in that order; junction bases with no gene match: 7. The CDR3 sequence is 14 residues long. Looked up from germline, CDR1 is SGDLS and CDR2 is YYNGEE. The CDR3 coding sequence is TGTGCCAGCAGCGCCAACAGGGGTAGGGAGACCCAGTACTTC. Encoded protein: CASSANRGRETQYF.

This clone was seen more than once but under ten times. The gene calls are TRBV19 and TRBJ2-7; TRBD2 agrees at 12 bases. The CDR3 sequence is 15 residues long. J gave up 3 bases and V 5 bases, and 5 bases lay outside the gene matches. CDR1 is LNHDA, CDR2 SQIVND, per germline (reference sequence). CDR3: CASSSQTSGGYEQYF. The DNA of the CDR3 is TGTGCCAGTAGTTCGCAGACTAGCGGGGGCTACGAGCAGTACTTC.

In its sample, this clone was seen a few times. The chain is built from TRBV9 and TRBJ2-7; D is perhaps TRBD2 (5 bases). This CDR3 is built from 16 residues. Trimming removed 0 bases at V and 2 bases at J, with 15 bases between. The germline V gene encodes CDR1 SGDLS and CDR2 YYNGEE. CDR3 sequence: CASSVEVGGSAYEQYF. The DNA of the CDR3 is TGTGCCAGCAGCGTAGAGGTAGGAGGATCAGCCTACGAGCAGTACTTC.

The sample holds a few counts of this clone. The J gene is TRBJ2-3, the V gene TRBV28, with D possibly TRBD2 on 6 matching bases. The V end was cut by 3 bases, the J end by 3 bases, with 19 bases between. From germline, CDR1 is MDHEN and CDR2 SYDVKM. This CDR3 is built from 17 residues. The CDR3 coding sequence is TGTGCCAGCAGTTTGTCCCCCGGGGTGGGAGGAACAGATACGCAGTATTTT. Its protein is CASSLSPGVGGTDTQYF. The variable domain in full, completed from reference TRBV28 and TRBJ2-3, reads DVKVTQSSRYLVKRTGEKVFLECVQDMDHENMFWYRQDPGLGLRLIYFSYDVKMKEKGDIPEGYSVSREKKERFSLILESASTNQTSMYLCASSLSPGVGGTDTQYFGPGTRLTVL.

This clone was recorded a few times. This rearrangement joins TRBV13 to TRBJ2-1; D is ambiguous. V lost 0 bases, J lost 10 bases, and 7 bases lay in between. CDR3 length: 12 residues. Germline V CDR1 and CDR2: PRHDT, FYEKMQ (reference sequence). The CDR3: CASSLGGREQFF. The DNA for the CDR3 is TGTGCCAGCAGCTTAGGCGGCAGGGAGCAGTTCTTC.

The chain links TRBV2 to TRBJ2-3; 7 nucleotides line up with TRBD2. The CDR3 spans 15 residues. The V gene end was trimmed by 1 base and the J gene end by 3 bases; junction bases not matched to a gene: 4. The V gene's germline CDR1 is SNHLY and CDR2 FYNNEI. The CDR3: CASSEGREFTDTQYF. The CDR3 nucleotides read TGTGCCAGCAGTGAAGGGCGGGAGTTTACAGATACGCAGTATTTT.

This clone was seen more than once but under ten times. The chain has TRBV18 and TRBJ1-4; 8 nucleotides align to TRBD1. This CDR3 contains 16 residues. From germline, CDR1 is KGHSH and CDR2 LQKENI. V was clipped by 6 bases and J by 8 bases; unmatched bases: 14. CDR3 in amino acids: CASSPTLGQGNEKLFF. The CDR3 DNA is TGTGCCAGCTCCCCAACCCTTGGACAGGGAAACGAAAAACTGTTTTTT.

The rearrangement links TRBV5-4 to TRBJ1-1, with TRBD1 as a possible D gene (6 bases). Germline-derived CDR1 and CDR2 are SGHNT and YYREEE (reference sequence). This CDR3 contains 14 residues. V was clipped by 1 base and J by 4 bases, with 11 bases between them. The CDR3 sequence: CASSLQGRGTEAFF. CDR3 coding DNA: TGTGCCAGCAGCTTGCAGGGGCGCGGCACTGAAGCTTTCTTT. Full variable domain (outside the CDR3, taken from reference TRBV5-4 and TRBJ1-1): ETGVTQSPTHLIKTRGQQVTLRCSSQSGHNTVSWYQQALGQGPQFIFQYYREEENGRGNFPPRFSGLQFPNYSSELNVNALELDDSALYLCASSLQGRGTEAFFGQGTRLTVV.

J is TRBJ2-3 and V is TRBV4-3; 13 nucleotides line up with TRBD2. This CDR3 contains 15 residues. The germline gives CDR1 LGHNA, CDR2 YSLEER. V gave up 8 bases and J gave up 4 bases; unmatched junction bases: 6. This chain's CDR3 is CASSTSGGASDTQYF. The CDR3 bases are TGCGCCAGCTCTACTAGCGGGGGGGCCTCAGATACGCAGTATTTT.

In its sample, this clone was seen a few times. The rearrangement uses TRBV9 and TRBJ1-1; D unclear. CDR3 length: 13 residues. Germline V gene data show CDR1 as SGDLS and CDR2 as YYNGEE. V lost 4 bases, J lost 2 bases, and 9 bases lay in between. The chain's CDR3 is CASSLLDNTEAFF. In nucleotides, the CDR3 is TGTGCCAGCAGCCTCCTAGATAACACTGAAGCTTTCTTT.

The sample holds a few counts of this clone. This CDR3 reads CASTRTSGRLETQYF. The DNA of the CDR3 is TGTGCCAGCACCAGGACTAGCGGGAGATTAGAGACCCAGTACTTC. The V and J genes are TRBV9 and TRBJ2-5; TRBD2 matches at 13 bases. Germline V lookup: CDR1 SGDLS, CDR2 YYNGEE. V lost 6 bases, J lost 4 bases, and 6 bases stayed unmatched. The CDR3 runs to 15 residues.

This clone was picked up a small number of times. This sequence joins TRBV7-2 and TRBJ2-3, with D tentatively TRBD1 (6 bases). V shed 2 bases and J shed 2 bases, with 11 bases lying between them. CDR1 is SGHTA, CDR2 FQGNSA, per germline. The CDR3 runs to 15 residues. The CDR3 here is CASSLWNRATDTQYF. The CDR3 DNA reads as TGTGCCAGCAGCTTATGGAACAGGGCCACAGATACGCAGTATTTT. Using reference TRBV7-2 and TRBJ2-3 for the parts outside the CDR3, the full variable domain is GAGVSQSPSNKVTEKGKDVELRCDPISGHTALYWYRQSLGQGLEFLIYFQGNSAPDKSGLPSDRFSAERTGGSVSTLTIQRTQQEDSAVYLCASSLWNRATDTQYFGPGTRLTVL.

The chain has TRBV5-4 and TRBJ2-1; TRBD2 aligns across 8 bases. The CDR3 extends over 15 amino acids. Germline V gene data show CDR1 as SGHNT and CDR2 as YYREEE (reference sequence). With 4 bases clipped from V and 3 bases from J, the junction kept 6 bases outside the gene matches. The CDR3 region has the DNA TGTGCCAGCAGCGCGACTAGCGCCTTCTACAATGAGCAGTTCTTC. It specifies CASSATSAFYNEQFF.

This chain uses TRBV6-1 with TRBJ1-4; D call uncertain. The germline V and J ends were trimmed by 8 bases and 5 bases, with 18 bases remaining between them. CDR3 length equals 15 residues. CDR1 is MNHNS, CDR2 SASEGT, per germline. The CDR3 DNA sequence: TGTGCCAGCCAGACGGCTGTCGGGAGGAATGAAAAACTGTTTTTT. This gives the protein CASQTAVGRNEKLFF.

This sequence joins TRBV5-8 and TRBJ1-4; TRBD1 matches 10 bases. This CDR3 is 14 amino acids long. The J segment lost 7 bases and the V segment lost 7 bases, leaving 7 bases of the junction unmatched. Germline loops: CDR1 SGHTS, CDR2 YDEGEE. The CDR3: CASDLGQGTEKLFF. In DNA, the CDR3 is TGTGCCAGCGACCTGGGACAGGGGACTGAAAAACTGTTTTTT.

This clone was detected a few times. The CDR3 nucleotides read TGTGCCAGCAGCCACCGTAGCGGGGACACCGGGGAGCTGTTTTTT. Protein sequence: CASSHRSGDTGELFF. The chain is built from TRBV4-2 and TRBJ2-2; 8 bases match TRBD2. Germline CDR1 is LGHNA and CDR2 is YNFKEQ. V shed 3 bases, J shed 3 bases, and the junction held 3 bases outside the gene matches. The CDR3 has 15 amino acids.

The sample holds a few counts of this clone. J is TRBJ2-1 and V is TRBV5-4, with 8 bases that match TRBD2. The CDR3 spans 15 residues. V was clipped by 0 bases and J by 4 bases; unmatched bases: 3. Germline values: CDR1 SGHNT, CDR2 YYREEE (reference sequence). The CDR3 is CASSLAASGYNEQFF. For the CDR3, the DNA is TGTGCCAGCAGCTTGGCGGCTAGCGGGTACAATGAGCAGTTCTTC. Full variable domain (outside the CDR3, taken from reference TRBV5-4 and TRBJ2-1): ETGVTQSPTHLIKTRGQQVTLRCSSQSGHNTVSWYQQALGQGPQFIFQYYREEENGRGNFPPRFSGLQFPNYSSELNVNALELDDSALYLCASSLAASGYNEQFFGPGTRLTVL.

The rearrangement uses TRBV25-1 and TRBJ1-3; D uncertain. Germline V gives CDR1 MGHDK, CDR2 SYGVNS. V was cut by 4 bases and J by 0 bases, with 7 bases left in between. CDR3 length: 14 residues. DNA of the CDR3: TGTGCCAGCAGTGGCACGAGCTCTGGAAACACCATATATTTT. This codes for CASSGTSSGNTIYF.

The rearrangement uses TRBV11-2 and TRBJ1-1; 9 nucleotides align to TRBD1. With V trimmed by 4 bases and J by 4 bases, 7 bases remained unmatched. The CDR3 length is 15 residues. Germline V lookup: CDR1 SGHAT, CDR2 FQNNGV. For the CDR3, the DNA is TGTGCCAGCAGCTCCAAAGACAGGGGGGGCACTGAAGCTTTCTTT. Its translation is CASSSKDRGGTEAFF.

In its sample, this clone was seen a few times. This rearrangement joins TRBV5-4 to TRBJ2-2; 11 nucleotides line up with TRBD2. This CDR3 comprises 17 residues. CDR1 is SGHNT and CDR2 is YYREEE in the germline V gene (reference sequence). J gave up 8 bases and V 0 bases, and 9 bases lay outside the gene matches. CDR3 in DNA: TGTGCCAGCAGCTTGGGCCCTAGCGGGAGGAGGAGGGGGGAGCTGTTTTTT. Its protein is CASSLGPSGRRRGELFF.